These T cell receptor beta chains were read from a single sample in a study of Ad26.COV2.S vaccination and SARS-CoV-2 variants. Libraries were prepared by immunoSEQ multiplex PCR; TCRdb keeps only in-frame clonotypes and omits some of them. This repertoire shows over 400,000 clones, around 92% found once; its top ten account for around 1.8%. The material sequenced was peripheral blood, taken in a trial of Ad26.COV2.S vaccine versus placebo. The receptors shown here come from a person between 18 and 59 years old who received the Ad26.COV2.S COVID-19 vaccine or a placebo. CDR3s include the opening cysteine and the closing phenylalanine or tryptophan. D genes are given only for firm matches. A row's size may be missing; if present it is once, few, many or a size class.

TRBV7-9	.	.	TRBJ1-4	TGTGCCAGCAGTGGGGGATCGGGACGGTTTAATGAAAAACTGTTTTTT	CASSGGSGRFNEKLFF
TRBV6-2/TRBV6-3	.	.	TRBJ1-1	TGTGCCAGCAGTTACTATTCTATAGGTCGGAAGGGGAACACTGAAGCTTTCTTT	CASSYYSIGRKGNTEAFF
TRBV6-5	.	TRBD2	TRBJ2-7	TGTGCCAGCAGTTACTCGTACCTAGCGGGGGTCGAGCAGTACTTC	CASSYSYLAGVEQYF
TRBV6-2/TRBV6-3	few	.	TRBJ1-2	TGTGCCAGCAGTTACTCCGGGCCCTACTATGGCTACACCTTC	CASSYSGPYYGYTF
TRBV9	.	.	TRBJ1-1	TGTGCCAGCAGCGTAGGTGGTAGTATGAACACTGAAGCTTTCTTT	CASSVGGSMNTEAFF
TRBV30	.	.	TRBJ1-6	TGTGCCTGGAGTACCGGGAGCTCCTATAATTCACCCCTCCACTTT	CAWSTGSSYNSPLHF
TRBV5-1	.	.	TRBJ2-7	TGCGCCAGCAGCTTGGCCCGGAGTTCCTACGAGCAGTACTTC	CASSLARSSYEQYF
TRBV21-1	.	.	TRBJ1-1	TGTGCCAGCCAACCGAGGAAAAAGAACACTGAAGCTTTCTTT	CASQPRKKNTEAFF
TRBV30	.	.	TRBJ1-5	TGTGCCTGGAGTAGTCTAGGGGGGGCCAATCAGCCCCAGCATTTT	CAWSSLGGANQPQHF
TRBV6-2/TRBV6-3	.	.	TRBJ1-5	TGTGCCAGCAGTTATTGGCAGGCGACCAATCAGCCCCAGCATTTT	CASSYWQATNQPQHF
TRBV5-4	.	.	TRBJ2-3	TGTGCCAGCAGCTTAGGTAGACAAACAAGCACAGATACGCAGTATTTT	CASSLGRQTSTDTQYF
TRBV30	.	.	TRBJ2-5	TGTGCCTGGACCCGGGGGCAGGCACAAGAGACCCAGTACTTC	CAWTRGQAQETQYF
TRBV7-9	.	TRBD1	TRBJ1-2	TGTGCCAGCAGCTCTACATCCGGGACAGAGAACTATGGCTACACCTTC	CASSSTSGTENYGYTF
TRBV4-3	.	.	TRBJ2-7	TGCGCCAGCAGCCAATCGGCAGGGGCGAACTCCTACGAGCAGTACTTC	CASSQSAGANSYEQYF
TRBV7-9	.	.	TRBJ1-1	TGTGCCAGCAGCTTTTTCGGAGATGAAGCTTTCTTT	CASSFFGDEAFF
TRBV19	.	.	TRBJ1-1	TGTGCCAGTAGTATTACAGGGAGGAACACTGAAGCTTTCTTT	CASSITGRNTEAFF
TRBV9	.	.	TRBJ1-1	TGTGCCAGCAGCGTAGACCCCAAGAGAGGGGGGGGAGCTTTCTTT	CASSVDPKRGGGAFF
TRBV28	.	TRBD1	TRBJ1-5	TGTGCCAGCAGTTTACCTAGACAGGGAACAATTTATCAGCCCCAGCATTTT	CASSLPRQGTIYQPQHF
TRBV5-1	.	.	TRBJ2-5	TGCGCCAGCAGCTTGGCTTCCCAGGCCCAGTACTTC	CASSLASQAQYF
TRBV4-3	.	.	TRBJ1-2	TGCGCCAGCAGCTTAGCCACAGGGAGCTATGGCTACACCTTC	CASSLATGSYGYTF
TRBV14	once	.	TRBJ2-2	TGTGCCAGCAGCCAAGACTTGTACCAGCAAGCATACACCGGGGAGCTGTTTTTT	CASSQDLYQQAYTGELFF
TRBV28	.	.	TRBJ2-3	TGTGCCAGCAGTTTAGATCTTAGCACAGATACGCAGTATTTT	CASSLDLSTDTQYF
TRBV19	.	.	TRBJ2-2	TGTGCCAGTAGTATATTTGGGGTCCCCGGGGAGCTGTTTTTT	CASSIFGVPGELFF
TRBV4-3	.	.	TRBJ2-3	TGCGCCAGCAGCCAAGGGGCGGGGAGCACAGATACGCAGTATTTT	CASSQGAGSTDTQYF
TRBV3-1/TRBV3-2	once	TRBD1	TRBJ2-3	TGTGCCAGCAGCCAAGGGACAGGGTGGGTGACAGATACGCAGTATTTT	CASSQGTGWVTDTQYF
TRBV4-3	.	.	TRBJ2-5	TGCGCCAGCAGCCCCCGGGCAGGCCCCCGGGAGACCCAGTACTTC	CASSPRAGPRETQYF
TRBV7-9	.	TRBD1	TRBJ1-2	TGTGCCAGCAGCCCGACAGGGGCCTACTTCACTAACTATGGCTACACCTTC	CASSPTGAYFTNYGYTF
TRBV5-4	.	.	TRBJ1-6	TGTGCCAGCAGCTTGCAGGGCCCAAATTTCAATTCACCCCTCCACTTT	CASSLQGPNFNSPLHF
TRBV5-1	.	.	TRBJ2-7	TGCGCCAGCAGCTCAACAGGAGGTTACGAGCAGTACTTC	CASSSTGGYEQYF
TRBV18	.	.	TRBJ2-1	TGTGCCAGCTCACCTCTTTCGTGGGACAATGAGCAGTTCTTC	CASSPLSWDNEQFF
TRBV29-1	once	.	TRBJ1-2	TGCAGCGTTGAGCGTAATGGCTACACCTTC	CSVERNGYTF
TRBV27	.	.	TRBJ2-7	TGTGCCAGCAGTTTAAGACAGACCTACGAGCAGTACTTC	CASSLRQTYEQYF
TRBV5-1	.	.	TRBJ2-1	TGCGCCAGCAGCTTTCCGGGGGAGGACAATGAGCAGTTCTTC	CASSFPGEDNEQFF
TRBV25-1	few	.	TRBJ2-7	TGTGCCAGCAGTGAATATCAGCAGGGCGAGCAGTACTTC	CASSEYQQGEQYF
TRBV2	.	.	TRBJ2-7	TGTGCCAGCACAAGGACCGCGAGCTCCTACGAGCAGTACTTC	CASTRTASSYEQYF
TRBV4-3	once	TRBD1	TRBJ2-3	TGCGCCAGCAGCCTCGGTGGGGTTGGGGGACAGTCGGATACGCAGTATTTT	CASSLGGVGGQSDTQYF
TRBV6-5	.	TRBD1	TRBJ1-5	TGTGCCAGCATCCTAGACAGGGTCAGCAATCAGCCCCAGCATTTT	CASILDRVSNQPQHF
TRBV20-1	.	.	TRBJ1-4	TGCAGTGCTAGTACAGCTGCAACTAATGAAAAACTGTTTTTT	CSASTAATNEKLFF
TRBV30	.	.	TRBJ2-7	TGTGCCTGGAGGACCGGGACTTCTAGCTCCTACGAGCAGTACTTC	CAWRTGTSSSYEQYF
TRBV4-3	once	TRBD2	TRBJ2-1	TGCGCCAGCAGCCAAGATACTGCGGGGGGTTTTTACAATGAGCAGTTCTTC	CASSQDTAGGFYNEQFF
TRBV7-2	.	TRBD2	TRBJ2-7	TGTGCCAGCAGCTTCGGGACTAGCGGGGTTACCTACGAGCAGTACTTC	CASSFGTSGVTYEQYF
TRBV27	.	.	TRBJ1-5	TGTGCCAGCAGTTTAGCAGGGTACGGCAATCAGCCCCAGCATTTT	CASSLAGYGNQPQHF
TRBV7-9	.	.	TRBJ2-7	TGTGCCAGCAGCGAAGGACACGGGCGTTCGTACTTC	CASSEGHGRSYF
TRBV28	.	.	TRBJ1-2	TGTGCCAGCGCTCGAATCGGGACCGAGGACTATGGCTACACCTTC	CASARIGTEDYGYTF
TRBV7-9	.	TRBD1	TRBJ2-1	TGTGCCAGCATCCTTGGGACAGGGGGGTACAATGAGCAGTTCTTC	CASILGTGGYNEQFF
TRBV5-1	.	TRBD1	TRBJ1-1	TGCGCCAGCAGCTTGGATGGACGACAGGGTGAAGCTTTCTTT	CASSLDGRQGEAFF
TRBV7-6	.	.	TRBJ1-1	TGTGCCAGCAGCCAAACCCGGGAATTGGTCACTGAAGCTTTCTTT	CASSQTRELVTEAFF
TRBV7-9	.	.	TRBJ2-1	TGTGCCAGCAGCTTATCGGGGGATTCATACAATGAGCAGTTCTTC	CASSLSGDSYNEQFF
TRBV6-5	.	.	TRBJ1-2	TGTGCCAGCAGTTACTCGTTTAGATTACGGAACGATGGCTACACCTTC	CASSYSFRLRNDGYTF
TRBV5-1	.	.	TRBJ1-4	TGCGCCAGCAGCCGGGGGGACGGAGAAAAACTGTTTTTT	CASSRGDGEKLFF
TRBV7-7	.	.	TRBJ2-2	TGTGCTAGCAGCTTGCCCGCGAACACCGGGGAGCTGTTTTTT	CASSLPANTGELFF
TRBV11-3	.	.	TRBJ1-6	TGTGCCAGCAACTACCCATCCGCAGCCAGCTCCTATAATTCACCCCTCCACTTT	CASNYPSAASSYNSPLHF
TRBV15	.	.	TRBJ2-3	TGTGCCATCGGCTCAGCGGTTTTTGATACGCAGTATTTT	CAIGSAVFDTQYF
TRBV5-6	.	TRBD1	TRBJ1-5	TGTGCCAGCAGCTTTTACAGGGGTGTCCAGCCCCAGCATTTT	CASSFYRGVQPQHF
TRBV28	.	.	TRBJ1-5	TGTGCCAGCAGTTTATTTGGGGTGAGCAATCAGCCCCAGCATTTT	CASSLFGVSNQPQHF